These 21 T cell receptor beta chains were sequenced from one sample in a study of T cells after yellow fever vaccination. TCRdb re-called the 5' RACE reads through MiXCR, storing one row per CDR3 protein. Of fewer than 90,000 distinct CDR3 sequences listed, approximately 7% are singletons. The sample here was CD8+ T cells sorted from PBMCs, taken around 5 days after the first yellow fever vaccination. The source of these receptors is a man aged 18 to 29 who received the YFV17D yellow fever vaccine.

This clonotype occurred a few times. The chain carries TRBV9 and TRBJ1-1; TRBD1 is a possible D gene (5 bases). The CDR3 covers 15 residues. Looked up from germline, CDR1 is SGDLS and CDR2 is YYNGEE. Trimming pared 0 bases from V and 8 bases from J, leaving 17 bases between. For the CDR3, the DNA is TGTGCCAGCAGCGTAGCTGAGGCAGGGAGGGTCGAAGCTTTCTTT. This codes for CASSVAEAGRVEAFF.

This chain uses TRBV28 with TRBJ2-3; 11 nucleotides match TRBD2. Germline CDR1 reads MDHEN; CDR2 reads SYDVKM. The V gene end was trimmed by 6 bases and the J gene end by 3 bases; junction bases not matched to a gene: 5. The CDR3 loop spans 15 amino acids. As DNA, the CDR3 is TGTGCCAGCAGCCTTACTAGCGGGGGAACAGATACGCAGTATTTT. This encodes CASSLTSGGTDTQYF. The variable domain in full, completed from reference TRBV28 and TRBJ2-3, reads DVKVTQSSRYLVKRTGEKVFLECVQDMDHENMFWYRQDPGLGLRLIYFSYDVKMKEKGDIPEGYSVSREKKERFSLILESASTNQTSMYLCASSLTSGGTDTQYFGPGTRLTVL.

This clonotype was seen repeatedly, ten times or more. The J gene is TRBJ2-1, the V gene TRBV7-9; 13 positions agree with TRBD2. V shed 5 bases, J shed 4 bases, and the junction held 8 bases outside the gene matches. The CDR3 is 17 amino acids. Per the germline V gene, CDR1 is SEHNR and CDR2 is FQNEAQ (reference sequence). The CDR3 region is CASSPRTSGGLYNEQFF. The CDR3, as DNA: TGTGCCAGCAGCCCTAGGACTAGCGGGGGCCTTTACAATGAGCAGTTCTTC.

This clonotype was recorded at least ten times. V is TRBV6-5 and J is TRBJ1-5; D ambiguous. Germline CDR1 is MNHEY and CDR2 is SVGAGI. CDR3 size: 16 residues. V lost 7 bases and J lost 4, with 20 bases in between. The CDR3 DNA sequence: TGTGCCAGCACCAAAGACGGCTACGGGTTAAATCAGCCCCAGCATTTT. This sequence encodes CASTKDGYGLNQPQHF.

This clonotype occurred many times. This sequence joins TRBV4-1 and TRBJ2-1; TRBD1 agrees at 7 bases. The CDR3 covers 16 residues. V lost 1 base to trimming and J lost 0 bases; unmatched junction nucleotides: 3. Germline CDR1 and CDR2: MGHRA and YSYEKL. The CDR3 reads CASSQAAGGSYNEQFF. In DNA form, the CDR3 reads TGCGCCAGCAGCCAAGCTGCAGGGGGCTCCTACAATGAGCAGTTCTTC.

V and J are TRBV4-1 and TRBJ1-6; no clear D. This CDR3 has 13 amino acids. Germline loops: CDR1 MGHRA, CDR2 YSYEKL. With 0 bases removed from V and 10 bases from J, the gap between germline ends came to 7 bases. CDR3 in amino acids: CASSQEPGSPLHF. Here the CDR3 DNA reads TGCGCCAGCAGCCAAGAGCCGGGCTCACCCCTCCACTTT.

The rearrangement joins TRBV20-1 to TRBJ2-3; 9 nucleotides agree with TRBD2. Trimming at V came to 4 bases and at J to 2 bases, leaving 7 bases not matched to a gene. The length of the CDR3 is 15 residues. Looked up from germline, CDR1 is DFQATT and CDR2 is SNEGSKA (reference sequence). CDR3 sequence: CSATGLAGFTDTQYF. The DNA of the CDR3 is TGCAGTGCTACCGGGCTAGCGGGGTTCACAGATACGCAGTATTTT.

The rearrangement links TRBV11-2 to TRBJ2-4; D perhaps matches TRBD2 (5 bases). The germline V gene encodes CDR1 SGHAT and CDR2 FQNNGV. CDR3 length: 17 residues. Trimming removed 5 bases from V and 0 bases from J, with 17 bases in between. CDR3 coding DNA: TGTGCCAGCAGCCGCGGGTCTTCCTATCTAGCCAAAAACATTCAGTACTTC. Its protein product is CASSRGSSYLAKNIQYF.

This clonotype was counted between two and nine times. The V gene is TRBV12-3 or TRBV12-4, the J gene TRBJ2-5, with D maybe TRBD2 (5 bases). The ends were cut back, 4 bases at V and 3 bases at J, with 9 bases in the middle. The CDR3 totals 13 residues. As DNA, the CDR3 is TGTGCCAGCAGTTCAGACGGGGAAGAGACCCAGTACTTC. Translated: CASSSDGEETQYF.

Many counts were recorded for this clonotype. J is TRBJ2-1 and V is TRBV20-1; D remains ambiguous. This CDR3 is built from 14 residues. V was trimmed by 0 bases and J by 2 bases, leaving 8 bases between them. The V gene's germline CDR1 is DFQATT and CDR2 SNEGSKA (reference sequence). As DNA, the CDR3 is TGCAGTGCTAGAGATGGATCGCCCTACAATGAGCAGTTCTTC. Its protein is CSARDGSPYNEQFF.

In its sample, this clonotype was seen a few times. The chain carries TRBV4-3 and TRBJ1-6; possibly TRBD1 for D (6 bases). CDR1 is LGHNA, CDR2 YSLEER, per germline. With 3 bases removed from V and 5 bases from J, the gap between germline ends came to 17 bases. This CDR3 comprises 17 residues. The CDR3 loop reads CASSHLYRETHNSPLHF. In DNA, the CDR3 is TGCGCCAGCAGCCACCTATACAGGGAGACCCATAATTCACCCCTCCACTTT.

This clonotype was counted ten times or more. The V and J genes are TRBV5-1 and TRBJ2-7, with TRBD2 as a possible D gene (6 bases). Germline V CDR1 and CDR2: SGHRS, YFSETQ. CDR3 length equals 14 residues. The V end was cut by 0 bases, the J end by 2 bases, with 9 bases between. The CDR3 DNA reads TGCGCCAGCAGCTTGGGATGGGGGGCCTACGAGCAGTACTTC. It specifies CASSLGWGAYEQYF. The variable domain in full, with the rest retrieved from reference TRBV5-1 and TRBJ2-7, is KAGVTQTPRYLIKTRGQQVTLSCSPISGHRSVSWYQQTPGQGLQFLFEYFSETQRNKGNFPGRFSGRQFSNSRSEMNVSTLELGDSALYLCASSLGWGAYEQYFGPGTRLTVT.

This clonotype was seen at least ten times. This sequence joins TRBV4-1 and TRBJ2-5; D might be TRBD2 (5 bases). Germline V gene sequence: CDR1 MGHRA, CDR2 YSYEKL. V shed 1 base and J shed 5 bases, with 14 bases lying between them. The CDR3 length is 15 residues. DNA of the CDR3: TGCGCCAGCAGCCAAGTCGAACGAGGGAAGGAGACCCAGTACTTC. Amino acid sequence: CASSQVERGKETQYF.

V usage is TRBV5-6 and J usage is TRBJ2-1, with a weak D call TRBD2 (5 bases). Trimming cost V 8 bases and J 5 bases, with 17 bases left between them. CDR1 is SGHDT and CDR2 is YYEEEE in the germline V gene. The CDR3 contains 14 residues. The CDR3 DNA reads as TGTGCCAGGAGCCCCGGGGTCCGGCACAATGAGCAGTTCTTC. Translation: CARSPGVRHNEQFF.

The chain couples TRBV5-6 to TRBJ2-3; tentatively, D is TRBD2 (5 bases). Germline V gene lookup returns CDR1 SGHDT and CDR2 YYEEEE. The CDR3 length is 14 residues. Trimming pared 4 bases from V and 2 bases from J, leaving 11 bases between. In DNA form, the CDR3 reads TGTGCCAGCAGCCAAACTAGTACCACAGATACGCAGTATTTT. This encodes CASSQTSTTDTQYF. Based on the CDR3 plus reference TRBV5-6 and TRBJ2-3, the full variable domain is DAGVTQSPTHLIKTRGQQVTLRCSPKSGHDTVSWYQQALGQGPQFIFQYYEEEERQRGNFPDRFSGHQFPNYSSELNVNALLLGDSALYLCASSQTSTTDTQYFGPGTRLTVL.

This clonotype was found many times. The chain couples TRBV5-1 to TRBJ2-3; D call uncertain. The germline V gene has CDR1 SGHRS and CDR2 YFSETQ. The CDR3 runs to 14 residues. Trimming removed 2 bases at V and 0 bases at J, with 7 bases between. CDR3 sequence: CASSFVGSTDTQYF. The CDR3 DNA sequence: TGCGCCAGCAGCTTCGTAGGCAGCACAGATACGCAGTATTTT.

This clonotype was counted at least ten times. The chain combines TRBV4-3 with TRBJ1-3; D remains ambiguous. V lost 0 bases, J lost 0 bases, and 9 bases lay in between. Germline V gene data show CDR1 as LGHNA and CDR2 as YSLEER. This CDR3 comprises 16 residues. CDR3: CASSQDRTVSGNTIYF. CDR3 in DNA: TGCGCCAGCAGCCAAGACAGGACGGTCTCTGGAAACACCATATATTTT.

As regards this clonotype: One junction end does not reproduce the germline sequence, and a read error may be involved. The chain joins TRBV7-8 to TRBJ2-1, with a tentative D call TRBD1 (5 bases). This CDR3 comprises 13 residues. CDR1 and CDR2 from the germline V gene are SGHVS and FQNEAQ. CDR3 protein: CASSLWGYNQQFF. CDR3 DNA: TGTGCCAGCAGCTTATGGGGCTACAATCAGCAGTTCTTC.

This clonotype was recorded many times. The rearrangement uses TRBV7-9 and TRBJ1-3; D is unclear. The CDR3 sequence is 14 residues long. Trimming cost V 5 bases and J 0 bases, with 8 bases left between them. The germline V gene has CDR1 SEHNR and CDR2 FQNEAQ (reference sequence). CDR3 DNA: TGTGCCAGCAGCCCGACCGGCTCTGGAAACACCATATATTTT. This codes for CASSPTGSGNTIYF.

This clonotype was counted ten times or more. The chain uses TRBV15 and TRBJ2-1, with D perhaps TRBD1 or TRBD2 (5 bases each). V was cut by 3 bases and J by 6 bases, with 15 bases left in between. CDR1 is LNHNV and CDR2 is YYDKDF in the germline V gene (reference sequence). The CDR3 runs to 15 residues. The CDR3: CATSSVFGGGNEQFF. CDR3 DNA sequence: TGTGCCACCAGCAGCGTTTTTGGTGGGGGCAATGAGCAGTTCTTC.

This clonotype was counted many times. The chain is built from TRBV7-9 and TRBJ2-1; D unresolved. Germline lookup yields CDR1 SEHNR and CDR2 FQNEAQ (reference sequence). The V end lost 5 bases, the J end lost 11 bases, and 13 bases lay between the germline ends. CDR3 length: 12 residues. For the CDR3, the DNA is TGTGCCAGCAGCCGAGCCGACTGGAAGCAGTTCTTC. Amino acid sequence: CASSRADWKQFF.